This T cell receptor beta chain is drawn from a study of metastatic and nonmetastatic thyroid tumors. CDR3 length equals 14 residues. Germline-derived CDR1 and CDR2 are MDHEN and SYDVKM. Losses at the gene ends were 3 bases for V and 4 bases for J; bases not matched to a gene: 6. No treatment had been given to any patient before thyroid surgery. TCRdb called clones again from the PCR reads with MiXCR. The table shows about 56,000 clones, with more than 25% occurring only once. General study points: Malignant thyroid tumors reportedly had TCR beta diversity that was significantly higher than in benign nodules, in blood and tumor.

Only a few counts were recorded for this clone. Its target is unknown. The source material was blood. This sequence originates from a female donor with papillary thyroid cancer or a benign thyroid nodule (not recorded which). Some clones in this sample may be carry-over from other donors' samples. This rearrangement joins TRBV28 to TRBJ2-7, with TRBD1 matching 7 bases. The CDR3 sequence: CASSFEGAAYEQYF. The CDR3 DNA is TGTGCCAGCAGTTTCGAGGGGGCTGCATACGAGCAGTACTTC.